This TCR beta chain was observed in a study of OX40 agonist ivuxolimab in advanced cancers. Produced via immunoSEQ multiplex PCR; TCRdb's table is partial and in-frame only. The sample includes tens of thousands of clones, 90% of them seen just once. The CDR3 is 15 amino acids. Per germline, CDR1 MDHEN and CDR2 SYDVKM. V dropped 10 bases and J dropped 3 bases, with 22 bases sitting between them. The sequencing used CD4+ or CD8+ T cells sorted from blood, collected in a trial of the OX40 agonist ivuxolimab. The receptor's source is an adult with an advanced solid tumor such as melanoma, head and neck, liver or kidney cancer. V is TRBV28 and J is TRBJ2-7; D might be TRBD2 (6 bases). The CDR3, as DNA: TGTGCCATTTCCTCCCCCTGGCGGGATCACTACGAGCAGTACTTC. This codes for CAISSPWRDHYEQYF.